This T cell receptor beta chain emerged from a study of cytomegalovirus exposure and HLA in healthy donors. As for this clone: The antigen remains undetermined.

V was clipped by 9 bases and J by 2 bases; unmatched bases: 6. The germline gives CDR1 KGHSH, CDR2 LQKENI. The CDR3 extends over 14 amino acids. Overall study findings and caveats: A missense variant in DCLRE1C was later tied to TCR beta V- and J-gene trimming.

The PCR had 60 Vbeta and 13 Jbeta primers. Libraries were prepared by immunoSEQ multiplex PCR; TCRdb keeps only in-frame clonotypes and omits some of them. The sample yields approximately 120,000 clones, around 72% seen once. Sequencing input: PBMCs. This chain connects TRBV18 to TRBJ2-1, with TRBD1 matching 8 bases. This clonotype originated in a man aged 30-40 years in good health and CMV-seronegative. This CDR3 reads CASTGTGAYNEQFF. The CDR3 DNA reads as TGTGCCAGTACCGGGACAGGAGCCTACAATGAGCAGTTCTTC.